This TCR beta chain was found in a study of somatic mutations in cytotoxic T cells in rheumatoid arthritis. Germline V gene lookup returns CDR1 SGHAT and CDR2 FQNNGV. This CDR3 spans 12 amino acids. The V and J ends lost 5 bases and 2 bases respectively, with 7 bases between them. This table comes from immunoSEQ multiplex PCR, and its TCRdb copy is limited to in-frame clones, with some not included. Counted here are approximately 14,000 clones, about 77% occurring once; the ten biggest clones make up 11% to 15%. The chain employs TRBV11-2 and TRBJ2-7; D is uncertain. This TCR came from an adult with rheumatoid arthritis. Sequencing used CD8+ T cells sorted from blood. The CDR3 sequence: CASSQDTYEQYF. CDR3 sequence (DNA): TGTGCCAGCAGCCAGGATACCTACGAGCAGTACTTC. Full variable domain (missing parts from reference TRBV11-2 and TRBJ2-7): EAGVAQSPRYKIIEKRQSVAFWCNPISGHATLYWYQQILGQGPKLLIQFQNNGVVDDSQLPKDRFSAERLKGVDSTLKIQPAKLEDSAVYLCASSQDTYEQYFGPGTRLTVT.